These 9 T cell receptor beta chains originate from one sample sequenced in a study of CD8 T cells in ankylosing spondylitis. TCRdb reanalysed the 5' RACE reads using MiXCR and keeps one entry per CDR3 protein. The table records approximately 350,000 distinct CDR3 sequences, 20% to 25% of them present only once. The sequenced sample consisted of blood, either unsorted or a sorted T cell fraction (not recorded which). All receptors derive from a male donor with ankylosing spondylitis or in good health (not recorded which).

This clonotype was seen once. The chain is built from TRBV27 and TRBJ2-1, with D perhaps TRBD2 (6 bases). This CDR3 spans 16 amino acids. V was pared by 5 bases and J by 0 bases, with 14 bases between. Germline assignment: CDR1 MNHEY and CDR2 SMNVEV (reference sequence). The CDR3 bases are TGTGCCAGCAGTCCGACGGGGGACTTCTCCTACAATGAGCAGTTCTTC. It translates to CASSPTGDFSYNEQFF.

The chain carries TRBV6-1 and TRBJ2-4; D not certain. The germline V gene encodes CDR1 MNHNS and CDR2 SASEGT. The CDR3 has 15 residues. With 3 bases removed from V and 2 bases from J, the gap between germline ends came to 11 bases. CDR3 region: CASSDLGLTKNIQYF. The CDR3 DNA reads as TGTGCCAGCAGTGACCTTGGGCTGACCAAAAACATTCAGTACTTC.

This clonotype was seen a few times. The chain combines TRBV6-1 with TRBJ2-7, with D perhaps TRBD1 (7 bases). The CDR3 extends over 14 amino acids. Trimming took 6 bases from V and 3 from J, leaving 15 bases between them. Germline V gene sequence: CDR1 MNHNS, CDR2 SASEGT. The CDR3 DNA follows: TGTGCCAGCAGCAAACGCGGGACAGTCTACGAGCAGTACTTC. It is translated as CASSKRGTVYEQYF.

The table lists this clonotype with a few counts. The rearrangement uses TRBV12-3 or TRBV12-4 and TRBJ2-1; TRBD2 aligns across 8 bases. V dropped 8 bases and J dropped 4; count of bases not matched to a gene: 7. The CDR3 loop spans 14 amino acids. CDR3 amino acids: CASSGGLEYNEQFF. The CDR3, as DNA: TGTGCCAGCTCGGGGGGGCTAGAATACAATGAGCAGTTCTTC.

The rearrangement joins TRBV2 to TRBJ2-2; the D is unclear. The germline gives CDR1 SNHLY, CDR2 FYNNEI. V dropped 9 bases and J dropped 1 base, with 6 bases sitting between them. This CDR3 comprises 12 residues. DNA for the CDR3: TGTGCCAGGAATAGGAACACCGGGGAGCTGTTTTTT. This sequence encodes CARNRNTGELFF.

The chain recombines TRBV20-1 with TRBJ1-1; D possibly corresponds to TRBD1 (6 bases). The CDR3 loop spans 14 amino acids. With 0 bases removed from V and 5 bases from J, the gap between germline ends came to 13 bases. Germline CDR1 and CDR2: DFQATT and SNEGSKA (reference sequence). CDR3 DNA sequence: TGCAGTGCTAGAGATCTAGGGGGATGGACTGAAGCTTTCTTT. Protein product: CSARDLGGWTEAFF.

Only a few counts were recorded for this clonotype. The chain is built from TRBV7-2 and TRBJ2-3; 8 nucleotides align to TRBD2. The CDR3 is 15 amino acids. Germline V gives CDR1 SGHTA, CDR2 FQGNSA. The J segment lost 4 bases and the V segment lost 5 bases, leaving 8 bases of the junction unmatched. In DNA, the CDR3 is TGTGCCAGCAGCCAAACGGGGGGGCTCGCAGATACGCAGTATTTT. It codes for CASSQTGGLADTQYF. The entire variable domain, with the rest obtained from reference TRBV7-2 and TRBJ2-3, is as follows: GAGVSQSPSNKVTEKGKDVELRCDPISGHTALYWYRQSLGQGLEFLIYFQGNSAPDKSGLPSDRFSAERTGGSVSTLTIQRTQQEDSAVYLCASSQTGGLADTQYFGPGTRLTVL.

V gene TRBV20-1 combines with J gene TRBJ2-1; TRBD2 matches 7 bases. The CDR3 contains 13 residues. Looked up from germline, CDR1 is DFQATT and CDR2 is SNEGSKA (reference sequence). Trimming removed 3 bases from V and 9 bases from J; junction bases left unmatched: 8. CDR3 nucleotide sequence: TGCAGTGCTAGGCGACTTGGACTAGTTGAGCAGTTCTTC. Its protein product is CSARRLGLVEQFF.

The J gene is TRBJ2-3, the V gene TRBV5-1; 7 positions match TRBD1. Germline assignment: CDR1 SGHRS and CDR2 YFSETQ. The trim removed 0 bases at V and 0 bases at J, leaving 4 bases unmatched. The CDR3 sequence is 16 residues long. CDR3 loop: CASSLGPGGSTDTQYF. The CDR3 coding sequence is TGCGCCAGCAGCTTGGGGCCAGGGGGAAGCACAGATACGCAGTATTTT. Filled out from reference TRBV5-1 and TRBJ2-3, the complete variable domain reads KAGVTQTPRYLIKTRGQQVTLSCSPISGHRSVSWYQQTPGQGLQFLFEYFSETQRNKGNFPGRFSGRQFSNSRSEMNVSTLELGDSALYLCASSLGPGGSTDTQYFGPGTRLTVL.